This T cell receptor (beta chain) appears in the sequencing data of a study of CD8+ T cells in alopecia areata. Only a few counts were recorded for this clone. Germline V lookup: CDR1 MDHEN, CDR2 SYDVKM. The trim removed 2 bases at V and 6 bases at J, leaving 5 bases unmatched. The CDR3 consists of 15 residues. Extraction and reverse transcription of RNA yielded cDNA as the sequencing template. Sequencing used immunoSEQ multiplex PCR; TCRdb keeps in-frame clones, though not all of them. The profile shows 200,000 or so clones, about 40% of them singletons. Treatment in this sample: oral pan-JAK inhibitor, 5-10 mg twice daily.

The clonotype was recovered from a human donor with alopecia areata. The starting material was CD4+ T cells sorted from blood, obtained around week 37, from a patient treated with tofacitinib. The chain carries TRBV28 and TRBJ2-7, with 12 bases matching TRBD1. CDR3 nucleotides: TGTGCCAGCAGTTTAAGCGGGACAGGGGGCGCCGAGCAGTACTTC. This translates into CASSLSGTGGAEQYF.